This is a list of T cell receptor beta chains from one sample in a study of T cell repertoires in cytomegalovirus infection. For these TCRs, the target antigens are not known. Using its own MiXCR run on the reads, TCRdb lists one record per CDR3 protein. This table holds 700,000 to 850,000 distinct CDR3 sequences, 30% to 35% found once. Sequenced here: cultured CD8+ T cells from PBMCs, sampled from culture after CMV antigen stimulation. All receptors derive from a human donor in good health (CMV status not recorded). Some clones in this sample may be carry-over from other donors' samples. CDR3s include the opening cysteine and the closing phenylalanine or tryptophan.

v_call: TRBV7-8
j_call: TRBJ2-1
cdr3_aa: CASSSGTGFYNEQFF

v_call: TRBV7-9
j_call: TRBJ2-3
cdr3_aa: CASSSGSSDTQYF

v_call: TRBV3-1
j_call: TRBJ2-1
cdr3_aa: CASSQAWLPITYNEQFF

v_call: TRBV6-2/TRBV6-3
j_call: TRBJ2-1
cdr3_aa: CASSYQGQANNEQFF

v_call: TRBV14
j_call: TRBJ1-3
cdr3_aa: CASSQDQTPPRSGNTIYF

v_call: TRBV12-3/TRBV12-4
j_call: TRBJ2-7
cdr3_aa: CASSSLDRGSNEQYF

v_call: TRBV3-1
j_call: TRBJ2-7
cdr3_aa: CASSPEGDRPAYEQYF

v_call: TRBV27
j_call: TRBJ2-1
cdr3_aa: CASSPHAVLDNEQFF

v_call: TRBV27
j_call: TRBJ1-4
cdr3_aa: CASSWQGANEKLFF

v_call: TRBV7-2
j_call: TRBJ1-5
cdr3_aa: CASSFPGGFQPQHF

v_call: TRBV6-1
j_call: TRBJ2-5
cdr3_aa: CASRGGRETQYF

v_call: TRBV27
j_call: TRBJ2-3
cdr3_aa: CASSEDSWDTQYF

v_call: TRBV28
j_call: TRBJ1-1
cdr3_aa: CASVDRRNTEAFF

v_call: TRBV15
j_call: TRBJ2-1
cdr3_aa: CATSGTGRYNEQFF

v_call: TRBV4-3
j_call: TRBJ1-6
cdr3_aa: CASSRSAGTDFRPLHF

v_call: TRBV5-6
j_call: TRBJ2-2
cdr3_aa: CANSLRGTGATGELFF

v_call: TRBV6-1
j_call: TRBJ2-3
cdr3_aa: CASSVGTVTDTQYF

v_call: TRBV27
j_call: TRBJ1-2
cdr3_aa: CASSLLGDPYGYTF

v_call: TRBV2
j_call: TRBJ1-1
cdr3_aa: CASGGREAFF

v_call: TRBV6-6
j_call: TRBJ2-2
cdr3_aa: CASSYESPKGGRELFF

v_call: TRBV7-9
j_call: TRBJ2-3
cdr3_aa: CASSLFGTGEQDTQYF

v_call: TRBV27
j_call: TRBJ1-5
cdr3_aa: CASSSLEGFLNQPQHF

v_call: TRBV19
j_call: TRBJ1-2
cdr3_aa: CAAGTDLRGGYTF

v_call: TRBV20-1
j_call: TRBJ2-3
cdr3_aa: CSASGGAVDTQYF

v_call: TRBV4-2
j_call: TRBJ2-3
cdr3_aa: CASSQGRRLAGATDTQYF

v_call: TRBV19
j_call: TRBJ1-1
cdr3_aa: CASSIDTLNTEAFF

v_call: TRBV9
j_call: TRBJ2-5
cdr3_aa: CASIASGGSQETQYF

v_call: TRBV12-3/TRBV12-4
j_call: TRBJ2-2
cdr3_aa: CASTNAGSGELFF

v_call: TRBV9
j_call: TRBJ2-1
cdr3_aa: CASSYRGGGSYNEQFF

v_call: TRBV20-1
j_call: TRBJ1-5
cdr3_aa: CSALDDEHQPQHF

v_call: TRBV7-9
j_call: TRBJ1-5
cdr3_aa: CASSLAERPYSNQPQHF

v_call: TRBV7-6
j_call: TRBJ2-1
cdr3_aa: CASSFRQLNEQFF

v_call: TRBV7-6
j_call: TRBJ2-7
cdr3_aa: CVSSSGDFSSYEQYF

v_call: TRBV20-1
j_call: TRBJ1-2
cdr3_aa: CSARDPGTGDFYGYTF

v_call: TRBV2
j_call: TRBJ1-2
cdr3_aa: CASSVRLLSYGYTF

v_call: TRBV2
j_call: TRBJ2-7
cdr3_aa: CASRGGSGLAGVEQYF

v_call: TRBV6-2/TRBV6-3
j_call: TRBJ2-3
cdr3_aa: CASSFDRAPDTQYF

v_call: TRBV7-2
j_call: TRBJ2-1
cdr3_aa: CASSDSGGGAREFF

v_call: TRBV7-2
j_call: TRBJ2-3
cdr3_aa: CASSHSSRLERGADTQYF

v_call: TRBV7-6
j_call: TRBJ1-5
cdr3_aa: CASSPESGTGQPQHF

v_call: TRBV12-3/TRBV12-4
j_call: TRBJ2-1
cdr3_aa: CASSLPVERNSYNEQFF

v_call: TRBV29-1
j_call: TRBJ2-5
cdr3_aa: CSVDEGGDETQYF

v_call: TRBV28
j_call: TRBJ1-2
cdr3_aa: CASSLRVRQGSNGYTF

v_call: TRBV27
j_call: TRBJ1-2
cdr3_aa: CASSSDSGFGYTF

v_call: TRBV7-6
j_call: TRBJ2-1
cdr3_aa: CASSLRAWNEQFF

v_call: TRBV27
j_call: TRBJ2-1
cdr3_aa: CASTTYPGAGLANEQFF

v_call: TRBV7-2
j_call: TRBJ1-4
cdr3_aa: CASSLAQPEKLFF

v_call: TRBV10-3
j_call: TRBJ2-2
cdr3_aa: CAISGVTGGSTGELFF

v_call: TRBV5-6
j_call: TRBJ2-3
cdr3_aa: CASSSLQLDTQYF

v_call: TRBV11-3
j_call: TRBJ1-3
cdr3_aa: CASSPYGGQGTNSGNTIYF

v_call: TRBV12-3/TRBV12-4
j_call: TRBJ1-2
cdr3_aa: CASRKTGEGPGYTF

v_call: TRBV15
j_call: TRBJ2-2
cdr3_aa: CATSVTSGGSAGELFF

v_call: TRBV7-6
j_call: TRBJ2-3
cdr3_aa: CASSSPRVGLRTDTQYF

v_call: TRBV20-1
j_call: TRBJ2-4
cdr3_aa: CSARDPQASAKNIQYF

v_call: TRBV19
j_call: TRBJ2-2
cdr3_aa: CASSHLYEDFTGELFF

v_call: TRBV15
j_call: TRBJ2-1
cdr3_aa: CATSRDVYSYNEQFF

v_call: TRBV5-1
j_call: TRBJ2-1
cdr3_aa: CASSSGTGYSNEQFF

v_call: TRBV7-6
j_call: TRBJ2-1
cdr3_aa: CVSSSEGGGFGQFF

v_call: TRBV7-8
j_call: TRBJ1-2
cdr3_aa: CASSEGTFNGYTF

v_call: TRBV6-1
j_call: TRBJ2-2
cdr3_aa: CASSELGTSATNTGELFF